Listed below are T cell receptor beta chains from one sample, sequenced in a study of Graves' ophthalmopathy and Graves' hyperthyroidism. TCRdb passed the multiplex PCR reads through MiXCR, listing each CDR3 protein once. The data contain 650,000 to 900,000 distinct CDR3 sequences, roughly 40% of them seen just once; the ten biggest clones take up less than 55%. The sequenced sample consisted of peripheral blood. The receptor source for this set is an adult man with Graves' ophthalmopathy. CDR3s include the opening cysteine and the closing phenylalanine or tryptophan. The D gene is left open where the match is weak. The listing skips clone size in some rows; elsewhere it reads once, few, many or a size class.

v_call	d_call	j_call	clone_size	cdr3_aa	cdr3_nt
TRBV2	.	TRBJ1-6	.	CASSDLGADNSPLHF	TGTGCCAGCAGTGATTTAGGGGCCGATAATTCACCCCTCCACTTT
TRBV7-9	.	TRBJ1-1	few	CASSLRLGFTEAFF	TGTGCCAGCAGCTTAAGGCTGGGCTTCACTGAAGCTTTCTTT
TRBV30	.	TRBJ1-1	once	CAWISIPALNTEAFF	TGTGCCTGGATCTCAATCCCCGCCCTGAACACTGAAGCTTTCTTT
TRBV7-9	.	TRBJ1-6	many	CASSLAFGGGNSPLHF	TGTGCCAGCAGCTTAGCGTTTGGAGGGGGTAATTCACCCCTCCACTTT
TRBV24-1	.	TRBJ1-5	.	CSAGPRVWGRQPQHF	TGCAGTGCTGGTCCCAGGGTGTGGGGGCGTCAGCCCCAGCATTTT
TRBV29-1	TRBD1	TRBJ1-5	.	CSVEAGGYEEPQHF	TGCAGCGTTGAGGCAGGGGGTTACGAGGAGCCCCAGCATTTT
TRBV10-3	.	TRBJ2-5	.	CAISARRGVYF	TGTGCCATCAGTGCCCGGAGGGGGGTTTACTTC
TRBV19	TRBD1	TRBJ2-5	.	CASSPVRGRGETQYF	TGTGCCAGTAGTCCTGTCAGGGGGCGCGGAGAGACCCAGTACTTC
TRBV10-3	.	TRBJ1-5	many	CAISDGEGAPQHF	TGTGCCATCAGTGACGGGGAAGGGGCGCCCCAGCATTTT
TRBV25-1	.	TRBJ1-4	.	CASSEWGGRATNEKLFF	TGTGCCAGCAGTGAGTGGGGGGGCCGTGCAACTAATGAAAAACTGTTTTTT
TRBV10-1	.	TRBJ1-1	many	CASSEGRLTEAFF	TGCGCCAGCAGTGAGGGTCGCCTAACTGAAGCTTTCTTT
TRBV12-3/TRBV12-4	.	TRBJ2-2	.	CASKGERANTGELFF	TGTGCCAGCAAGGGTGAGCGGGCGAACACCGGGGAGCTGTTTTTT
TRBV25-1	.	TRBJ1-1	.	CASSSQGQGAEAFF	TGTGCCAGCAGCTCCCAAGGGCAGGGCGCTGAAGCTTTCTTT
TRBV25-1	.	TRBJ1-2	.	CASKSGGSFNYGYTF	TGTGCCAGCAAATCGGGGGGCTCGTTTAACTATGGCTACACCTTC
TRBV2	.	TRBJ1-2	.	CASSEDGGGNGYTF	TGTGCCAGCAGTGAAGATGGAGGGGGAAATGGCTACACCTTC
TRBV14	.	TRBJ2-5	few	CASSQYGGKTQYF	TGTGCCAGCAGCCAATATGGTGGGAAGACCCAGTACTTC
TRBV7-3	TRBD1	TRBJ2-3	.	CASSGDRTDTQYF	TGTGCCAGCAGCGGGGACAGGACAGATACGCAGTATTTT
TRBV7-2	TRBD1	TRBJ2-5	few	CASSQGTGGRETQYF	TGTGCCAGCAGCCAAGGGACAGGGGGCCGAGAGACCCAGTACTTC
TRBV12-3/TRBV12-4	.	TRBJ1-6	.	CASGLARGENSPLHF	TGTGCCAGTGGGCTGGCCAGGGGCGAAAATTCACCCCTCCACTTT
TRBV7-8	TRBD2	TRBJ2-5	few	CASSLERGSEKETQYF	TGTGCCAGCAGCTTAGAACGCGGGAGCGAAAAAGAGACCCAGTACTTC
TRBV6-5	.	TRBJ1-2	few	CASRLAPKGGYTF	TGTGCCAGCAGGCTCGCACCGAAGGGAGGCTACACCTTC
TRBV9	.	TRBJ2-7	many	CASSVGGSFSYEQYF	TGTGCCAGCAGCGTAGGAGGCAGCTTCTCCTACGAGCAGTACTTC
TRBV25-1	.	TRBJ1-3	.	CASSPPDGLTGNTIYF	TGTGCCAGCTCACCTCCGGACGGTCTGACTGGAAACACCATATATTTT
TRBV7-9	TRBD1	TRBJ2-7	few	CASSLGTGMDYEQYF	TGTGCCAGCAGCTTAGGGACAGGGATGGACTACGAGCAGTACTTC
TRBV12-3/TRBV12-4	TRBD1	TRBJ1-2	few	CASSFGGQGDDYGYTF	TGTGCCAGCAGCTTCGGGGGACAGGGGGACGACTATGGCTACACCTTC
TRBV7-9	.	TRBJ1-1	many	CASSFDTPNTEAFF	TGTGCCAGCAGCTTTGACACGCCGAACACTGAAGCTTTCTTT
TRBV2	.	TRBJ2-6	once	CASTRQGANVLTF	TGTGCCAGCACCAGACAGGGGGCCAACGTCCTGACTTTC
TRBV6-6	.	TRBJ2-7	few	CASSYGTHSSYEQYF	TGTGCCAGCAGTTACGGGACACATAGCTCCTACGAGCAGTACTTC